This entry lists 28 T cell receptor beta chains sequenced from one sample in a study of PD-L1 blockade in urothelial cancer. Libraries were prepared by immunoSEQ multiplex PCR; TCRdb keeps only in-frame clonotypes and omits some of them. The table shows around 29,000 clones, with 80% to 90% occurring only once. Time point in this sample: peripheral blood 6 weeks after treatment start. Sequencing was performed on PBMCs, taken around atezolizumab (anti-PD-L1) treatment. The receptors here all came from a man between 65 and 85 years old with urothelial cancer.

This sequence joins TRBV5-6 and TRBJ2-7; a possible D gene is TRBD1 (8 bases). Germline CDR1 and CDR2: SGHDT and YYEEEE. V was pared by 7 bases and J by 3 bases, with 17 bases between. The CDR3 is 14 residues long. CDR3 coding DNA: TGTGCCAGCCAGGGCACAGGGGGGGTCTACGAGCAGTACTTC. This gives the protein CASQGTGGVYEQYF.

V is TRBV18 and J is TRBJ1-1, with D unresolved. The CDR3 covers 11 residues. The germline CDR1 and CDR2 sequences are KGHSH and LQKENI. Trimming pared 4 bases from V and 6 bases from J, leaving 6 bases between. In DNA form, the CDR3 reads TGTGCCAGCTCACGGTCGGCTGAAGCTTTCTTT. Its protein product is CASSRSAEAFF.

The CDR3 region has the DNA TGTGCCATCAGAGGGGGAACTAATGAAAAACTGTTTTTT. This gives the protein CAIRGGTNEKLFF. This rearrangement joins TRBV10-3 to TRBJ1-4; D might be TRBD1 (6 bases). The germline V gene encodes CDR1 ENHRY and CDR2 SYGVKD. Between the trimmed V and J ends, which lost 6 bases and 1 base, there was a span of 6 bases. This CDR3 has 13 residues.

The V gene is TRBV2, the J gene TRBJ2-6, with D possibly matching TRBD2 (6 bases). V lost 7 bases and J lost 0, with 19 bases in between. In germline, CDR1 is SNHLY, CDR2 FYNNEI. The CDR3 contains 18 residues. Here the CDR3 DNA reads TGTGCCAGCATCCTTCCCGGGACTGGGATCTCTGGGGCCAACGTCCTGACTTTC. It translates to CASILPGTGISGANVLTF.

The CDR3 region has the DNA TGCGCCAGCAGCTTGATGGGACTAGCGGAAATTTACGAGCAGTACTTC. The encoded protein is CASSLMGLAEIYEQYF. The chain has TRBV5-1 and TRBJ2-7; 11 nucleotides align to TRBD2. The germline V gene has CDR1 SGHRS and CDR2 YFSETQ. V shed 1 base, J shed 4 bases, and the junction held 7 bases outside the gene matches. The CDR3 spans 16 residues.

This rearrangement joins TRBV28 to TRBJ1-4, with 10 positions matching TRBD1. The CDR3 totals 16 residues. Germline assignment: CDR1 MDHEN and CDR2 SYDVKM. The ends lost 0 bases at V and 4 bases at J; junction bases unmatched: 2. For the CDR3, the DNA is TGTGCCAGCAGTTTATGGGGACAGGGGATTAATGAAAAACTGTTTTTT. Amino acids: CASSLWGQGINEKLFF.

The gene calls are TRBV9 and TRBJ2-2; D not certain. Between the trimmed V and J ends, which lost 4 bases and 8 bases, there was a span of 15 bases. Germline lookup yields CDR1 SGDLS and CDR2 YYNGEE. The CDR3 totals 14 residues. CDR3 region: CASSPPGPWGELFF. DNA of the CDR3: TGTGCCAGCAGCCCGCCGGGTCCTTGGGGGGAGCTGTTTTTT.

This clone was detected a few times. V gene TRBV11-1 combines with J gene TRBJ2-3; 11 nucleotides agree with TRBD2. The CDR3 totals 15 residues. CDR1 is SGHAT, CDR2 FQDESV, per germline (reference sequence). Trimming cost V 6 bases and J 3 bases; bases outside gene matches: 5. This chain's CDR3 is CASRPTSGGTDTQYF. CDR3 DNA sequence: TGTGCCAGCAGGCCAACTAGCGGGGGAACAGATACGCAGTATTTT.

V gene TRBV9 combines with J gene TRBJ1-3; 9 bases are shared with TRBD1. The CDR3 is made up of 15 amino acids. The junction had 6 bases not matched to a gene; V was cut back by 6 bases and J by 2 bases. Germline lookup yields CDR1 SGDLS and CDR2 YYNGEE. Here the CDR3 DNA reads TGTGCCAGCACCAGACAGGGGGTCACTGGAAACACCATATATTTT. Residues: CASTRQGVTGNTIYF.

V and J are TRBV15 and TRBJ2-5; 7 bases align to TRBD2. The DNA end is a closer match to TRBJ2-7, so the J assignment may be wrong. Germline V gene sequence: CDR1 LNHNV, CDR2 YYDKDF (reference sequence). The CDR3 consists of 13 residues. CDR3 protein: CATSRDTGGEQYF. DNA of the CDR3: TGTGCCACCAGCAGAGATACGGGAGGCGAGCAGTACTTC.

In this sample, this clone turned up once. The CDR3 coding sequence is TGTGCCAGCAGCTTAGAGGTGGGAGGGACAGATACGCAGTATTTT. Translated, it gives CASSLEVGGTDTQYF. V gene TRBV7-2 combines with J gene TRBJ2-3; the match to TRBD2 covers 7 bases. The J segment lost 3 bases and the V segment lost 1 base, leaving 4 bases of the junction unmatched. Germline loops: CDR1 SGHTA, CDR2 FQGNSA. The CDR3 is 15 amino acids.

This clone was found a few times. A read error may account for a junction end that differs from germline. The chain joins TRBV18 to TRBJ1-5; D is undetermined. This CDR3 is 14 amino acids long. Germline assignment: CDR1 KGHSH and CDR2 LQKENI. CDR3 DNA sequence: TGTGCCAGCTCACGACAAGAAAGCAGTCAGCCCCAGCATTTT. This translates into CASSRQESSQPQHF. Full variable domain (outside the CDR3, taken from reference TRBV18 and TRBJ1-5): NAGVMQNPRHLVRRRGQEARLRCSPMKGHSHVYWYRQLPEEGLKFMVYLQKENIIDESGMPKERFSAEFPKEGPSILRIQQVVRGDSAAYFCASSRQESSQPQHFGDGTRLSIL.

The V and J genes are TRBV19 and TRBJ2-1; 7 nucleotides align to TRBD1. Germline V gene sequence: CDR1 LNHDA, CDR2 SQIVND (reference sequence). With 2 bases clipped from V and 13 bases from J, the junction kept 8 bases outside the gene matches. This CDR3 spans 13 amino acids. The CDR3 is CASSISGGKEQFF. Here the CDR3 DNA reads TGTGCCAGTAGTATATCAGGGGGTAAGGAACAGTTCTTC.

The chain joins TRBV2 to TRBJ1-2, with 9 bases identical to TRBD1. J was trimmed by 5 bases and V by 8 bases; bases with no gene match: 6. From germline, CDR1 is SNHLY and CDR2 FYNNEI. This CDR3 contains 13 residues. The CDR3 nucleotides are TGTGCCAGCTCGGGGACAGGGCAATATGGCTACACCTTC. It yields the protein CASSGTGQYGYTF.

V and J are TRBV7-3 and TRBJ2-1, with 9 bases that match TRBD2. The CDR3 loop spans 17 amino acids. Per the germline V gene, CDR1 is SGHTA and CDR2 is FQGTGA. V trimming: 1 base; J trimming: 7 bases; junction bases outside the gene matches: 11. As DNA, the CDR3 is TGTGCCAGCAGCTTAAAGTCGGTATTGCGGGAGGGTAATGAGCAGTTCTTC. As protein: CASSLKSVLREGNEQFF. The full variable domain, completed using reference TRBV7-3 and TRBJ2-1, is GAGVSQTPSNKVTEKGKYVELRCDPISGHTALYWYRQSLGQGPEFLIYFQGTGAADDSGLPNDRFFAVRPEGSVSTLKIQRTERGDSAVYLCASSLKSVLREGNEQFFGPGTRLTVL.

The chain couples TRBV7-2 to TRBJ1-1, with a tentative D call TRBD1 (6 bases). The CDR3 contains 15 residues. Germline V gene sequence: CDR1 SGHTA, CDR2 FQGNSA. Trimming pared 5 bases from V and 4 bases from J, leaving 17 bases between. The CDR3 protein is CASSLFKGGVTEAFF. For the CDR3, the DNA is TGTGCCAGCAGCCTCTTTAAAGGGGGGGTCACTGAAGCTTTCTTT.

The chain couples TRBV19 to TRBJ1-1, with unresolved D. The germline V gene has CDR1 LNHDA and CDR2 SQIVND (reference sequence). Trimming cost V 10 bases and J 2 bases, with 14 bases left between them. The CDR3 consists of 13 residues. The DNA of the CDR3 is TGTGCCACAGAGGGCCAGGTAAACACTGAAGCTTTCTTT. It yields the protein CATEGQVNTEAFF.

This chain joins TRBV11-2 and TRBJ1-1; possibly TRBD1 for D (6 bases). CDR1 and CDR2 from the germline V gene are SGHAT and FQNNGV. The CDR3 runs 15 residues. V was clipped by 1 base and J by 4 bases, with 13 bases between them. The CDR3 region is CASSLVQGRITEAFF. The CDR3 nucleotides are TGTGCCAGCAGCTTAGTGCAGGGGCGGATCACTGAAGCTTTCTTT.

V and J are TRBV23-1 and TRBJ1-5; TRBD1 is a possible D gene (5 bases). TRBV23-1 carries the ORF label, with uncertain function. Trimming pared 3 bases from V and 7 bases from J, leaving 16 bases between. The CDR3 sequence is 15 residues long. The CDR3 reads CASSHSGGRKQPQHF. The CDR3 nucleotides read TGCGCCAGCAGTCACTCCGGGGGAAGGAAGCAGCCCCAGCATTTT.

J is TRBJ1-2 and V is TRBV19; D call uncertain. This CDR3 region has 14 residues. The germline V gene encodes CDR1 LNHDA and CDR2 SQIVND (reference sequence). The V gene lost 5 bases and the J gene lost 2 bases, with 12 bases spanning the gap. The CDR3 loop reads CASSQIQVNYGYTF. The CDR3 DNA reads as TGTGCCAGTAGTCAGATCCAGGTCAACTATGGCTACACCTTC.

The V and J genes are TRBV10-2 and TRBJ2-5, with TRBD2 matching 15 bases. Germline CDR1 WSHSY, CDR2 SAAADI. This CDR3 region has 18 residues. Germline trimming cut 2 bases from V and 3 bases from J; bases unmatched to any gene: 7. CDR3 sequence (DNA): TGCGCCAGCAGTGAGAGATGGGGGACTAGCGGGGGGAAAGAGACCCAGTACTTC. This translates into CASSERWGTSGGKETQYF.

V gene TRBV5-8 combines with J gene TRBJ2-3, with 12 bases aligning to TRBD2. J was trimmed by 4 bases and V by 5 bases; bases with no gene match: 5. Germline V gene sequence: CDR1 SGHTS, CDR2 YDEGEE. This CDR3 spans 15 amino acids. CDR3 DNA sequence: TGTGCCAGCAGGCCTACTAGCGGGGGGCCAGATACGCAGTATTTT. This sequence encodes CASRPTSGGPDTQYF.

This sequence joins TRBV5-4 and TRBJ2-7; TRBD1 agrees at 12 bases. The CDR3 has 16 residues. Germline V gene lookup returns CDR1 SGHNT and CDR2 YYREEE (reference sequence). V lost 2 bases, J lost 6 bases, and 9 bases stayed unmatched. The CDR3, as DNA: TGTGCCAGCAGCTTCGGGACAGGGGGCGCGAGGTCCGAGCAGTACTTC. The encoded protein is CASSFGTGGARSEQYF.

The chain links TRBV28 to TRBJ2-3; 7 bases match TRBD2. Germline values: CDR1 MDHEN, CDR2 SYDVKM. The trim removed 1 base at V and 6 bases at J, leaving 7 bases unmatched. The CDR3 spans 15 residues. The CDR3 DNA is TGTGCCAGCAGTTTATCTTCGGGACTATTTGATACGCAGTATTTT. Protein: CASSLSSGLFDTQYF. The full variable domain, its missing parts supplied by reference TRBV28 and TRBJ2-3, is DVKVTQSSRYLVKRTGEKVFLECVQDMDHENMFWYRQDPGLGLRLIYFSYDVKMKEKGDIPEGYSVSREKKERFSLILESASTNQTSMYLCASSLSSGLFDTQYFGPGTRLTVL.

The chain uses TRBV27 and TRBJ2-1; 9 bases match TRBD2. The germline CDR1 and CDR2 sequences are MNHEY and SMNVEV (reference sequence). This CDR3 is 16 amino acids long. The junction had 18 bases not matched to a gene; V was cut back by 6 bases and J by 12 bases. CDR3 residues: CASRPVGLAIYVGQFF. CDR3 bases: TGTGCCAGCAGACCTGTGGGACTAGCTATATATGTGGGGCAGTTCTTC.

This clone came up a few times. The chain has TRBV7-2 and TRBJ2-5; D not certain. Per the germline V gene, CDR1 is SGHTA and CDR2 is FQGNSA. This CDR3 spans 15 amino acids. V gave up 4 bases and J gave up 4 bases, with 16 bases separating them. CDR3 nucleotide sequence: TGTGCCAGCAGCTCCCGAGGTAGTAGTCGAGAGACCCAGTACTTC. It yields the protein CASSSRGSSRETQYF.

The rearrangement joins TRBV2 to TRBJ1-1; possibly TRBD1 for D (5 bases). With 6 bases removed from V and 4 bases from J, the gap between germline ends came to 12 bases. This CDR3 spans 13 amino acids. From germline, CDR1 is SNHLY and CDR2 FYNNEI. CDR3 protein: CASRGQVTTEAFF. CDR3 DNA sequence: TGTGCCAGCAGGGGGCAGGTGACCACTGAAGCTTTCTTT.

The V gene is TRBV19, the J gene TRBJ1-1; 8 nucleotides align to TRBD1. V shed 8 bases and J 0 bases; nucleotides not matched to a gene: 5. Germline V gives CDR1 LNHDA, CDR2 SQIVND (reference sequence). The CDR3 contains 14 residues. The DNA for the CDR3 is TGTGCCAGTGGTAGGACAGGGCTGAACACTGAAGCTTTCTTT. Its protein is CASGRTGLNTEAFF.